This T cell receptor beta chain was identified in a study of blood T cell repertoires in COVID-19. Study-level information: Italy, Spain and the United States were the sources of the convalescent and acute COVID-19 samples.

The CDR3 loop spans 19 amino acids. Germline assignment: CDR1 LGHNA and CDR2 YNFKEQ. With 8 bases clipped from V and 3 bases from J, the junction kept 14 bases outside the gene matches. The data were produced by immunoSEQ multiplex PCR, yet TCRdb's version contains in-frame clones alone and is incomplete. The repertoire has 97,000 or so clones, 75% to 95% of them found once; the top ten carry roughly 4.5%. The sample taken for sequencing was peripheral blood. The chain joins TRBV4-2 to TRBJ2-1, with 15 bases that match TRBD2. This clonotype was sampled from a man in his late teens or twenties with acute or convalescent COVID-19. This CDR3 reads CASGTGLAGGGSVYNEQFF. The DNA for the CDR3 is TGTGCCAGCGGAACGGGACTAGCGGGAGGAGGATCCGTCTACAATGAGCAGTTCTTC.